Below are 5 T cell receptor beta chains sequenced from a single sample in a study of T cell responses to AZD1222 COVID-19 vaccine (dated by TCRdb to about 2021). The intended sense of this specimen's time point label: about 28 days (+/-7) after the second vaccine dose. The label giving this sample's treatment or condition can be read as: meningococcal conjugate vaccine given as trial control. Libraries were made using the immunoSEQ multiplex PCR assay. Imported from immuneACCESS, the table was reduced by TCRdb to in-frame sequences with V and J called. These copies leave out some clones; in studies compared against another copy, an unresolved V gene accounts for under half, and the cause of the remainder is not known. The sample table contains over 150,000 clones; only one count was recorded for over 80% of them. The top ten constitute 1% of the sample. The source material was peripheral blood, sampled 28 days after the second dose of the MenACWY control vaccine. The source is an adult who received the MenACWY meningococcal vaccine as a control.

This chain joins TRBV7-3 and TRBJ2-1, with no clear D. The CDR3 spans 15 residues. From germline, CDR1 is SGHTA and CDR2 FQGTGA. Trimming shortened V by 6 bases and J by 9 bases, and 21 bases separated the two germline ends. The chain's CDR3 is CASSQDGRRIGEQFF. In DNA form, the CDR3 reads TGTGCCAGCAGTCAAGACGGGCGTAGGATCGGTGAGCAGTTCTTC.

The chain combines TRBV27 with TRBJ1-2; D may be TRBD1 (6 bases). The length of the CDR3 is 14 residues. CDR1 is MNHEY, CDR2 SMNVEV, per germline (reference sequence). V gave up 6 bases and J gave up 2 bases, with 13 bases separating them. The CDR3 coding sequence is TGTGCCAGCAGACCTACAGGGACCAACTATGGCTACACCTTC. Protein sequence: CASRPTGTNYGYTF.

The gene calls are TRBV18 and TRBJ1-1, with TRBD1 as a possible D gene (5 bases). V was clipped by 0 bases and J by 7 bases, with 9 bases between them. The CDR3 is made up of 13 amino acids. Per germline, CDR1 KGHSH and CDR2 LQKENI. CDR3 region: CASSPPRQGEAFF. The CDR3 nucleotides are TGTGCCAGCTCACCACCTCGTCAGGGTGAAGCTTTCTTT. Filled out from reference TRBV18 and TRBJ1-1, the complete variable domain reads NAGVMQNPRHLVRRRGQEARLRCSPMKGHSHVYWYRQLPEEGLKFMVYLQKENIIDESGMPKERFSAEFPKEGPSILRIQQVVRGDSAAYFCASSPPRQGEAFFGQGTRLTVV.

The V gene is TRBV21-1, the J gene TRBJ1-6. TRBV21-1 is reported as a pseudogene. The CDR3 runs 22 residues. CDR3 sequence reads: CASSKVPPTGTPDYSYNSPLHF. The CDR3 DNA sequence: TGTGCCAGCAGCAAAGTGCCGCCGACCGGGACGCCAGATTACTCCTATAATTCACCCCTCCACTTT.

CDR3 residues: CASTIEMNTEAFF. The CDR3 bases are TGTGCCAGTACCATAGAAATGAACACTGAAGCTTTCTTT. The J gene is TRBJ1-1, the V gene TRBV19; D gene unclear. V lost 7 bases and J 0 bases, leaving 9 bases between the germline ends. The CDR3 runs to 13 residues. The V gene's germline CDR1 is LNHDA and CDR2 SQIVND (reference sequence).